Reported below is one T cell receptor (beta chain). Its antigen is unidentified. The data are from a study of response to subunit inactivated influenza vaccine. The length of the CDR3 is 15 residues. The germline gives CDR1 MGHRA, CDR2 YSYEKL. V was clipped by 3 bases and J by 3 bases; unmatched bases: 7. MiXCR was run by TCRdb on the RT-PCR reads, yielding one entry per CDR3 protein. The table records about 520,000 distinct CDR3 sequences, 25% of them present only once. Overall study results and limits: Authors suggested each seasonal influenza vaccination recruits few new T cells.

The source material was CD4+ T cells sorted from PBMCs, sampled 4 to 6 days after vaccination. V usage is TRBV4-1 and J usage is TRBJ2-7, with 8 bases lining up with TRBD1. The source is a man between 50 and 59 years old who received an inactivated influenza vaccine. The CDR3 DNA reads TGCGCCAGCAGCCAGCTGGACAGGGAAGACTACGAGCAGTACTTC. It specifies CASSQLDREDYEQYF.